Sequencing of this T cell receptor beta chain was carried out in a study of response to subunit inactivated influenza vaccine. CDR1 is SGHTA and CDR2 is FQGNSA in the germline V gene. The trim removed 1 base at V and 5 bases at J, leaving 10 bases unmatched. The CDR3 covers 16 residues. TCRdb re-called the RT-PCR reads through MiXCR, storing one row per CDR3 protein. The sample contains hundreds of thousands of distinct CDR3 sequences, 10% to 15% of which appear only once. J is TRBJ2-5 and V is TRBV7-2; 7 positions match TRBD2. The TCR sequence derives from a man aged 50-59 years who received an inactivated influenza vaccine. The source was PBMCs from blood, collected roughly 46 days after vaccination. The CDR3 sequence is CASSLGALAEGETQYF. DNA of the CDR3: TGTGCCAGCAGCTTAGGGGCGCTAGCGGAGGGGGAGACCCAGTACTTC.